These 2 T cell receptor beta chains came from one sample sequenced in a study of OX40 agonist ivuxolimab in advanced cancers. Only in-frame clones appear in the TCRdb table, and some are missing; sequencing was by immunoSEQ multiplex PCR. The sample holds tens of thousands of clones; approximately 81% are singletons and the top ten take roughly 1.1%. The source material was CD4+ or CD8+ T cells sorted from blood, sampled in a trial of the OX40 agonist ivuxolimab. The receptors here all came from an adult with an advanced solid tumor such as melanoma, head and neck, liver or kidney cancer.

The rearrangement uses TRBV19 and TRBJ2-2; D is unresolved. This CDR3 has 13 amino acids. In germline, CDR1 is LNHDA, CDR2 SQIVND (reference sequence). Between the trimmed V and J ends, which lost 8 bases and 4 bases, there was a span of 11 bases. CDR3 DNA: TGTGCCAGTCAGTCGGACGGCACCGGGGAGCTGTTTTTT. It yields the protein CASQSDGTGELFF.

This clone was counted a few times. This chain links TRBV6-1 with TRBJ1-6; 9 bases are shared with TRBD1. The CDR3 is 15 residues long. V shed 9 bases and J 6 bases; nucleotides not matched to a gene: 9. CDR1 and CDR2 (germline): MNHNS, SASEGT. CDR3 sequence: CASNSGDRVNSPLHF. DNA for the CDR3: TGTGCCAGTAACAGCGGGGACAGGGTTAATTCACCCCTCCACTTT.